Included here is one T cell receptor beta chain sequence, with context. Its antigen remains unknown. This record comes from a study of vaccination and CD4 T cells after COVID-19. The Oncomine TCR Beta short-read assay was applied to DNA of cultured CD4+ T cells. TCRdb called the PCR reads again in MiXCR, with one record for every CDR3 protein. The sample carries 5,500 to 9,000 distinct CDR3 sequences, approximately 55% recorded once. Indicated treatment: roughly nine-day PBMC culture with coronavirus spike peptide pools or control peptides (ViraFEST assay). The ends were cut back, 5 bases at V and 5 bases at J, with 10 bases in the middle. The CDR3 totals 13 residues. Looked up from germline, CDR1 is SGHAT and CDR2 is FQNNGV.

The sequence came from a human donor who had recovered from COVID-19. This chain uses TRBV11-2 with TRBJ1-5; D is ambiguous. Sequenced input: CD4+ T cells from blood, cultured in vitro. CDR3 nucleotide sequence: TGTGCCAGCAGCCATAACTTCGATCAGCCCCAGCATTTT. The encoded protein is CASSHNFDQPQHF.